A single sample is the source of the 18 T cell receptor beta chains below, sequenced in a study of blood T cell repertoires in COVID-19. TCRdb's table, derived via immunoSEQ multiplex PCR, lists solely in-frame clones and lacks some. The top ten hold roughly 2.4% of the sample, which has 210,000 or so clones, 70% to 90% seen once. Sample: peripheral blood. Receptors originate from a woman aged 50 to 65 with acute or convalescent COVID-19.

The gene calls are TRBV6-2 or TRBV6-3 and TRBJ1-1, with 9 bases identical to TRBD1. CDR3 size: 15 residues. V was clipped by 5 bases and J by 1 base; unmatched bases: 5. Germline loops: CDR1 MNHEY, CDR2 SVGEGT. CDR3 DNA: TGTGCCAGCAGTGGACCGGGACAGGGGAACACTGAAGCTTTCTTT. Encoded protein: CASSGPGQGNTEAFF.

V gene TRBV5-6 combines with J gene TRBJ2-3; possibly TRBD2 for D (5 bases). The V gene's germline CDR1 is SGHDT and CDR2 YYEEEE. V gave up 4 bases and J gave up 2 bases, with 17 bases separating them. This CDR3 has 16 amino acids. This CDR3 is CASSPDPADLTDTQYF. In DNA form, the CDR3 reads TGTGCCAGCAGCCCGGACCCAGCGGATCTCACAGATACGCAGTATTTT.

The genes are TRBV7-2 and TRBJ2-1; 7 bases line up with TRBD2. Germline-derived CDR1 and CDR2 are SGHTA and FQGNSA. There are 16 residues in the CDR3. V was pared by 5 bases and J by 4 bases, with 11 bases of the junction left unmatched. Here the CDR3 reads CASSQYELAAYNEQFF. The CDR3 DNA reads TGTGCCAGCAGCCAGTACGAGCTAGCGGCTTACAATGAGCAGTTCTTC.

This clone was seen only a few times. V and J are TRBV11-3 and TRBJ2-1; 7 bases are shared with TRBD1. Trimming took 3 bases from V and 4 from J; bases not matched to a gene: 6. Germline-derived CDR1 and CDR2 are SGHNT and YENEEA. The CDR3 extends over 15 amino acids. The CDR3 DNA reads as TGTGCCAGCAGCTTGGGACAGTTCATTTACAATGAGCAGTTCTTC. Translation: CASSLGQFIYNEQFF. Complete variable domain (other parts from reference TRBV11-3 and TRBJ2-1): EAGVVQSPRYKIIEKKQPVAFWCNPISGHNTLYWYLQNLGQGPELLIRYENEEAVDDSQLPKDRFSAERLKGVDSTLKIQPAELGDSAVYLCASSLGQFIYNEQFFGPGTRLTVL.

This clone was seen more than once but under ten times. The CDR3 spells CASSVGAGVFYGYTF. CDR3 DNA sequence: TGTGCCAGCAGCGTCGGCGCAGGGGTTTTCTATGGCTACACCTTC. V gene TRBV9 combines with J gene TRBJ1-2; TRBD1 might be the D (6 bases). The CDR3 length is 15 residues. V lost 2 bases to trimming and J lost 4 bases, with 15 bases between them. Germline V gives CDR1 SGDLS, CDR2 YYNGEE.

This clone came up once. J is TRBJ2-1 and V is TRBV7-9, with 8 bases fitting TRBD2. V trimming: 0 bases; J trimming: 5 bases; junction bases outside the gene matches: 6. The CDR3 spans 16 residues. Germline CDR1 reads SEHNR; CDR2 reads FQNEAQ (reference sequence). DNA for the CDR3: TGTGCCAGCAGCTTAGCGGAAGGACTAGCCAACAATGAGCAGTTCTTC. Translated: CASSLAEGLANNEQFF.

The chain has TRBV24-1 and TRBJ1-2; a possible D gene is TRBD1 (6 bases). Trimming cost V 7 bases and J 8 bases, with 13 bases left between them. The CDR3 runs 12 residues. CDR1 and CDR2 from the germline V gene are KGHDR and SFDVKD. The CDR3 DNA follows: TGTGCCACCAGCGGCAGGGGCGAAGGCTACACCTTC. Protein product: CATSGRGEGYTF.

The chain employs TRBV5-1 and TRBJ1-1, with TRBD1 as a possible D gene (5 bases). Germline CDR1 SGHRS, CDR2 YFSETQ. The ends were cut back, 6 bases at V and 2 bases at J, with 17 bases in the middle. The CDR3 contains 15 residues. The CDR3 coding sequence is TGCGCCAGCAAGTCAATAACAGGTCCCAACACTGAAGCTTTCTTT. It encodes CASKSITGPNTEAFF.

The chain's CDR3 is CASSPTVDYGYTF. The CDR3 DNA sequence: TGTGCCAGCAGTCCAACAGTGGACTATGGCTACACCTTC. The chain recombines TRBV27 with TRBJ1-2, with D unclear. The CDR3 spans 13 residues. V lost 5 bases to trimming and J lost 3 bases, with 10 bases between them. The germline gives CDR1 MNHEY, CDR2 SMNVEV (reference sequence).

The genes are TRBV5-8 and TRBJ2-5; TRBD2 matches 14 bases. The CDR3 extends over 16 amino acids. Germline V lookup: CDR1 SGHTS, CDR2 YDEGEE. Trimming took 3 bases from V and 2 from J; bases not matched to a gene: 3. The CDR3 nucleotides are TGTGCCAGCAGCTGGAGACTAGCGGGAGGGCAAGAGACCCAGTACTTC. It encodes CASSWRLAGGQETQYF.

This rearrangement joins TRBV7-2 to TRBJ1-6, with 8 bases aligning to TRBD1. CDR3 length: 14 amino acids. V was pared by 6 bases and J by 5 bases, with 3 bases of the junction left unmatched. The germline V gene has CDR1 SGHTA and CDR2 FQGNSA. As DNA, the CDR3 is TGTGCCAGCAGACCACAGGGGGATAATTCACCCCTCCACTTT. It is translated as CASRPQGDNSPLHF.

This chain connects TRBV14 to TRBJ2-5, with a tentative D call TRBD1 (7 bases). The V gene lost 4 bases and the J gene lost 7 bases, with 13 bases spanning the gap. The germline CDR1 and CDR2 sequences are SGHDN and FVKESK. CDR3 length equals 13 residues. CDR3 in amino acids: CASSPRGDGTQYF. The CDR3 DNA reads TGTGCCAGCAGCCCCAGGGGGGACGGGACCCAGTACTTC.

This clone was observed a handful of times. The CDR3 DNA reads as TGTGCCAGCACACAGGGGCAAGGAGGGCGTGGCTACACCTTC. It translates to CASTQGQGGRGYTF. J is TRBJ1-2 and V is TRBV6-5, with 7 positions matching TRBD1. The length of the CDR3 is 14 residues. Germline V CDR1 and CDR2: MNHEY, SVGAGI. J was trimmed by 7 bases and V by 7 bases; bases with no gene match: 12.

The chain recombines TRBV5-1 with TRBJ1-4; D not certain. Trimming left V 3 bases short and J 0 bases short, with 6 bases between. Germline V gene sequence: CDR1 SGHRS, CDR2 YFSETQ. The CDR3 is 14 amino acids. The CDR3 nucleotides are TGCGCCAGCAGCTCCACAACAACTAATGAAAAACTGTTTTTT. This gives the protein CASSSTTTNEKLFF. The full variable domain, with the rest looked up from reference TRBV5-1 and TRBJ1-4, is KAGVTQTPRYLIKTRGQQVTLSCSPISGHRSVSWYQQTPGQGLQFLFEYFSETQRNKGNFPGRFSGRQFSNSRSEMNVSTLELGDSALYLCASSSTTTNEKLFFGSGTQLSVL.

The genes are TRBV10-1 and TRBJ1-2; 9 nucleotides line up with TRBD1. Looked up from germline, CDR1 is WNHNN and CDR2 is SYGVQD (reference sequence). This CDR3 contains 12 residues. The trim removed 5 bases at V and 7 bases at J, leaving 2 bases unmatched. CDR3: CASSRDRVGYTF. The CDR3 DNA reads as TGCGCCAGCAGTCGGGACAGGGTTGGCTACACCTTC.

The chain joins TRBV16 to TRBJ1-4; D perhaps matches TRBD1 (6 bases). The V and J ends lost 5 bases and 6 bases respectively, with 19 bases between them. Germline V gives CDR1 KGHSY, CDR2 FQNENV. The CDR3 is made up of 16 amino acids. The CDR3 spells CASSSLSGTLHEKLFF. The CDR3 nucleotides read TGTGCCAGCAGCTCACTCTCCGGGACACTCCATGAAAAACTGTTTTTT.

The V and J genes are TRBV15 and TRBJ1-1; possibly TRBD1 for D (6 bases). Trimming took off 3 bases at V and 4 bases at J, with 9 bases between the two ends. The CDR3 has 13 amino acids. Germline V lookup: CDR1 LNHNV, CDR2 YYDKDF (reference sequence). CDR3 region: CATSSLGGTEAFF. In DNA form, the CDR3 reads TGTGCCACCAGCAGCCTAGGGGGCACTGAAGCTTTCTTT.

The chain uses TRBV6-4 and TRBJ2-7; 9 positions agree with TRBD1. The junction had 11 bases not matched to a gene; V was cut back by 2 bases and J by 6 bases. This CDR3 region has 16 residues. CDR1 is MRHNA, CDR2 SNTAGT, per germline. The CDR3: CASSDHFRDRVGEQYF. Written as DNA, the CDR3 is TGTGCCAGCAGTGACCATTTCCGGGACAGGGTGGGCGAGCAGTACTTC.